This entry lists 25 T cell receptor beta chains sequenced from one sample in a study of OX40 agonist ivuxolimab in advanced cancers. Method: immunoSEQ multiplex PCR; TCRdb's copy keeps in-frame clones and lacks some. Among about 60,000 clones listed, about four fifths were seen once. This specimen was CD4+ or CD8+ T cells sorted from blood, taken in a trial of the OX40 agonist ivuxolimab. The receptors come from an adult with an advanced solid tumor such as melanoma, head and neck, liver or kidney cancer.

J is TRBJ2-1 and V is TRBV19; possibly TRBD1 for D (6 bases). This CDR3 spans 16 amino acids. CDR1 is LNHDA, CDR2 SQIVND, per germline (reference sequence). V gave up 1 base and J gave up 8 bases, with 18 bases separating them. The CDR3, as DNA: TGTGCCAGTAGTATAGGGTGGGGGCGTTGGGCGGATGAGCAGTTCTTC. It is translated as CASSIGWGRWADEQFF.

V is TRBV19 and J is TRBJ2-5; D gene unclear. CDR1 LNHDA and CDR2 SQIVND come from the germline V gene (reference sequence). Trimming pared 3 bases from V and 2 bases from J, leaving 10 bases between. The length of the CDR3 is 14 residues. As DNA, the CDR3 is TGTGCCAGTAGTATGGCTAGAAGGCAAGAGACCCAGTACTTC. Protein sequence: CASSMARRQETQYF.

Only a few counts were recorded for this clone. J is TRBJ2-7 and V is TRBV7-2, with D perhaps matching TRBD2 (5 bases). The germline V gene has CDR1 SGHTA and CDR2 FQGNSA. Trimming removed 5 bases at V and 3 bases at J, with 20 bases between. The CDR3 runs to 16 residues. Here the CDR3 reads CASSHPAAGGFYEQYF. DNA of the CDR3: TGTGCCAGCAGCCACCCAGCCGCCGGCGGGTTCTACGAGCAGTACTTC. Full variable domain (rest looked up from reference TRBV7-2 and TRBJ2-7): GAGVSQSPSNKVTEKGKDVELRCDPISGHTALYWYRQSLGQGLEFLIYFQGNSAPDKSGLPSDRFSAERTGGSVSTLTIQRTQQEDSAVYLCASSHPAAGGFYEQYFGPGTRLTVT.

V is TRBV7-8 and J is TRBJ2-7; TRBD2 matches at 15 bases. The V and J ends lost 5 bases and 3 bases, in that order; junction bases with no gene match: 8. Per the germline V gene, CDR1 is SGHVS and CDR2 is FQNEAQ. The CDR3 has 17 amino acids. CDR3 amino acids: CASSARTSGRAIYEQYF. In nucleotides, the CDR3 is TGTGCCAGCAGCGCCAGGACTAGCGGGAGGGCCATCTACGAGCAGTACTTC.

This clone was detected only a few times. This chain connects TRBV19 to TRBJ1-5; TRBD1 aligns across 7 bases. The V segment lost 0 bases and the J segment 4 bases; nucleotides outside the gene matches: 9. The CDR3 covers 17 residues. From germline, CDR1 is LNHDA and CDR2 SQIVND (reference sequence). CDR3 in DNA: TGTGCCAGTAGTATAGAGGAAGGGGGCGGGAAAAATCAGCCCCAGCATTTT. Protein product: CASSIEEGGGKNQPQHF.

The V call is TRBV6-5, the J call TRBJ1-1; D ambiguous. The ends were cut back, 6 bases at V and 6 bases at J, with 11 bases in the middle. This CDR3 region has 12 residues. From germline, CDR1 is MNHEY and CDR2 SVGAGI. The CDR3 coding sequence is TGTGCCAGCAGCCTTACCGGGTCTGAAGCTTTCTTT. It encodes CASSLTGSEAFF.

The chain links TRBV18 to TRBJ2-2; D call uncertain. This CDR3 comprises 14 residues. Germline CDR1 KGHSH, CDR2 LQKENI. Between the trimmed V and J ends, which lost 3 bases and 6 bases, there was a span of 11 bases. DNA of the CDR3: TGTGCCAGCTCACCCCGCGCTAGTCCCGGGGAGCTGTTTTTT. This sequence encodes CASSPRASPGELFF.

The chain uses TRBV27 and TRBJ1-2, with TRBD1 identical over 7 bases. The germline gives CDR1 MNHEY, CDR2 SMNVEV (reference sequence). CDR3 length equals 13 residues. V shed 5 bases and J 4 bases; nucleotides not matched to a gene: 4. The CDR3 DNA sequence: TGTGCCAGCAGTCCAGACAGGGCCTATGGCTACACCTTC. Residues: CASSPDRAYGYTF.

V is TRBV5-1 and J is TRBJ2-7; 8 bases fit TRBD2. Losses at the gene ends were 5 bases for V and 2 bases for J; bases not matched to a gene: 9. Germline lookup yields CDR1 SGHRS and CDR2 YFSETQ. This CDR3 is 15 amino acids long. The CDR3 spells CASSSGTAGAYEQYF. The CDR3 DNA reads as TGCGCCAGCAGTAGCGGGACGGCCGGGGCCTACGAGCAGTACTTC. Filled out from reference TRBV5-1 and TRBJ2-7, the complete variable domain reads KAGVTQTPRYLIKTRGQQVTLSCSPISGHRSVSWYQQTPGQGLQFLFEYFSETQRNKGNFPGRFSGRQFSNSRSEMNVSTLELGDSALYLCASSSGTAGAYEQYFGPGTRLTVT.

Worth noting for this clone: A junction end diverges from the germline sequence, so it may reflect a read error. The chain employs TRBV5-1 and TRBJ2-7, with unresolved D. The CDR3 consists of 12 residues. Germline assignment: CDR1 SGHRS and CDR2 YFSETQ. The CDR3: CASSPTWTEYVF. The CDR3 coding sequence is TGCGCCAGCAGCCCCACCTGGACGGAGTACGTCTTC.

The chain carries TRBV5-5 and TRBJ1-2; D is possibly TRBD1 (6 bases). Germline V gene sequence: CDR1 SGHKS, CDR2 YYEKEE (reference sequence). Deletions cut 0 bases from V and 9 bases from J, with 12 bases between. CDR3 size: 13 residues. The CDR3: CASSLDRVLSYTF. CDR3 DNA sequence: TGTGCCAGCAGCTTGGACAGGGTATTGAGCTACACCTTC.

The chain uses TRBV9 and TRBJ2-5; 7 nucleotides line up with TRBD1. CDR1 and CDR2 (germline): SGDLS, YYNGEE. Germline trimming cut 0 bases from V and 3 bases from J; bases unmatched to any gene: 8. The CDR3 totals 16 residues. The DNA of the CDR3 is TGTGCCAGCAGCGTAGCGCCGGGACAGAAGAAAGAGACCCAGTACTTC. Translating gives CASSVAPGQKKETQYF.

V gene TRBV29-1 combines with J gene TRBJ2-1; TRBD2 agrees at 12 bases. CDR1 is SQVTM and CDR2 is ANQGSEA in the germline V gene. The CDR3 loop spans 14 amino acids. J lost 6 bases, V lost 8 bases, and 8 bases had no gene match. This CDR3 reads CSLRASGRGNEQFF. CDR3 bases: TGCAGCCTTAGAGCTAGCGGGAGGGGCAATGAGCAGTTCTTC.

This chain links TRBV29-1 with TRBJ1-1, with no clear D. V shed 4 bases and J shed 5 bases, with 14 bases lying between them. This CDR3 is built from 13 residues. The germline CDR1 and CDR2 sequences are SQVTM and ANQGSEA. The CDR3 region has the DNA TGCAGCGTTGGGGAGGCAATGATTACTGAAGCTTTCTTT. The encoded protein is CSVGEAMITEAFF.

This chain links TRBV6-5 with TRBJ2-1; D possibly uses TRBD1 or TRBD2 (6 bases each). The CDR3 extends over 15 amino acids. Trimming cost V 6 bases and J 0 bases, with 12 bases left between them. Looked up from germline, CDR1 is MNHEY and CDR2 is SVGAGI. CDR3 residues: CASSRGLSSYNEQFF. CDR3 nucleotide sequence: TGTGCCAGCAGCCGGGGGCTAAGCTCCTACAATGAGCAGTTCTTC.

The genes are TRBV14 and TRBJ2-7, with unresolved D. V lost 1 base to trimming and J lost 0 bases, with 10 bases between them. Per germline, CDR1 SGHDN and CDR2 FVKESK. The CDR3 spans 15 residues. The CDR3 loop reads CASSQVTGNSYEQYF. The CDR3 bases are TGTGCCAGCAGCCAAGTCACGGGCAACTCCTACGAGCAGTACTTC.

This clone showed up just a few times. This chain connects TRBV10-3 to TRBJ1-2, with D hard to call. V was cut by 3 bases and J by 0 bases, with 8 bases left in between. CDR3 size: 14 residues. Germline V CDR1 and CDR2: ENHRY, SYGVKD. CDR3: CAISDGRTNYGYTF. The CDR3 nucleotides read TGTGCCATCAGTGATGGCAGAACTAACTATGGCTACACCTTC.

The CDR3 DNA reads as TGTGCCAGTAGTTCGACGGCTGTACAAGAGACCCAGTACTTC. Its translation: CASSSTAVQETQYF. The chain has TRBV19 and TRBJ2-5; no clear D gene. Looked up from germline, CDR1 is LNHDA and CDR2 is SQIVND (reference sequence). This CDR3 comprises 14 residues. Trimming pared 5 bases from V and 2 bases from J, leaving 12 bases between.

This chain uses TRBV6-5 with TRBJ2-7; D is perhaps TRBD2 (6 bases). V was shortened by 6 bases and J by 2 bases, with 17 bases between the two germline ends. Per the germline V gene, CDR1 is MNHEY and CDR2 is SVGAGI. CDR3 length equals 15 residues. DNA for the CDR3: TGTGCCAGCAGACCGACTAGACTATCGCCCTACGAGCAGTACTTC. Translation gives CASRPTRLSPYEQYF.

This clone was seen a few times. The V and J genes are TRBV30 and TRBJ1-6; 11 bases align to TRBD1. V lost 7 bases to trimming and J lost 13 bases; unmatched junction nucleotides: 12. CDR1 is GTSNPN, CDR2 SVGIG, per germline (reference sequence). The CDR3 runs to 14 residues. Here the CDR3 reads CAFTGTGGSVPLHF. The DNA of the CDR3 is TGTGCCTTCACCGGGACAGGGGGGAGCGTGCCCCTCCACTTT.

The chain has TRBV5-1 and TRBJ1-5; 8 bases are shared with TRBD1. From germline, CDR1 is SGHRS and CDR2 YFSETQ. This CDR3 region has 14 residues. V shed 3 bases and J 6 bases; nucleotides not matched to a gene: 5. CDR3 protein: CASSSGTGRQPQHF. CDR3 DNA: TGCGCCAGCAGCTCCGGGACAGGCCGTCAGCCCCAGCATTTT.

The rearrangement uses TRBV27 and TRBJ2-5; TRBD1 agrees at 8 bases. The CDR3 spans 15 residues. J gave up 1 base and V 6 bases, and 7 bases lay outside the gene matches. Germline values: CDR1 MNHEY, CDR2 SMNVEV (reference sequence). CDR3 loop: CASSPNRGTQETQYF. As DNA, the CDR3 is TGTGCCAGCAGCCCAAACAGGGGGACCCAAGAGACCCAGTACTTC.

V usage is TRBV6-5 and J usage is TRBJ1-5, with a weak D call TRBD1 (6 bases). The germline V gene has CDR1 MNHEY and CDR2 SVGAGI. V was trimmed by 0 bases and J by 7 bases, leaving 10 bases between them. This CDR3 region has 14 residues. CDR3 DNA: TGTGCCAGCAGTTACTCCAGGGGTGGCCAGCCCCAGCATTTT. Amino acid sequence: CASSYSRGGQPQHF.

This clone was seen a handful of times. The rearrangement joins TRBV28 to TRBJ2-3; 7 bases align to TRBD2. Germline trimming cut 6 bases from V and 7 bases from J; bases unmatched to any gene: 10. The CDR3 is 14 residues long. Germline CDR1 MDHEN, CDR2 SYDVKM. The CDR3 here is CASSMMGGRNTQYF. For the CDR3, the DNA is TGTGCCAGCAGCATGATGGGGGGGAGGAATACGCAGTATTTT.

The J gene is TRBJ2-1, the V gene TRBV9; D is perhaps TRBD2 (6 bases). Per the germline V gene, CDR1 is SGDLS and CDR2 is YYNGEE. Trimming removed 1 base at V and 0 bases at J, with 17 bases between. The CDR3 sequence is 18 residues long. The chain's CDR3 is CASSVLAGGLSSYNEQFF. The CDR3 nucleotides read TGTGCCAGCAGCGTACTCGCGGGCGGACTAAGCTCCTACAATGAGCAGTTCTTC. The full variable domain, completed using reference TRBV9 and TRBJ2-1, is DSGVTQTPKHLITATGQRVTLRCSPRSGDLSVYWYQQSLDQGLQFLIQYYNGEERAKGNILERFSAQQFPDLHSELNLSSLELGDSALYFCASSVLAGGLSSYNEQFFGPGTRLTVL.